The rows below give T cell receptor beta chains drawn from one sample of a study of spatial heterogeneity in lung cancer. TCRdb itself ran the 5' RACE reads through MiXCR, one entry per CDR3 protein. This table has 25,000 to 30,000 distinct CDR3 sequences, about 5.6% appearing once. Sample: PBMCs, taken at follow-up. These receptors originate from a male donor with early-stage non-small cell lung cancer. CDR3s include the opening cysteine and the closing phenylalanine or tryptophan. D genes are given only for firm matches. The size of a clone is reported for some rows only, either as once, few or many, or as a class for expanded clones.

abundance,j_gene,d_gene,v_gene,CDR3nt,CDR3aa
few,TRBJ1-3,.,TRBV19,TGTGCCAGTAGTCAAGGTGGACTCTCTGGAAACACCATATATTTT,CASSQGGLSGNTIYF
medium-sized,TRBJ2-3,.,TRBV7-8,TGTGCCAGCAGCTTAATATACGGGAGCACAGATACGCAGTATTTT,CASSLIYGSTDTQYF
many,TRBJ2-1,TRBD2,TRBV5-4,TGTGCCAGCAGCTCATTAGCGGGGAGGGGTTATGAGCAGTTCTTC,CASSSLAGRGYEQFF
medium-sized,TRBJ2-3,.,TRBV29-1,TGCAGCGTTGCTTTTGGGAGAGTGGATACGCAGTATTTT,CSVAFGRVDTQYF
many,TRBJ1-4,TRBD1,TRBV12-3/TRBV12-4,TGTGCCAGCAGTCCGACAGGGGATAGAGAAAAACTGTTTTTT,CASSPTGDREKLFF
few,TRBJ2-1,.,TRBV11-1,TGTGCCAGCAGGAAATCAGGTAACCCCTACAATGAGCAGTTCTTC,CASRKSGNPYNEQFF
.,TRBJ2-7,.,TRBV2,TGTGCCAGCAGTGACCCCCAGGGGGGGGCGTACGAGCAGTACTTC,CASSDPQGGAYEQYF
medium-sized,TRBJ2-5,.,TRBV7-3,TGTGCCAGCGCCCGGGCAGACCAAGAGACCCAGTACTTC,CASARADQETQYF
few,TRBJ1-4,.,TRBV10-3,TGTGCCATCAGACAGGGTGGAGACGAAAAACTGTTTTTT,CAIRQGGDEKLFF
many,TRBJ2-1,.,TRBV7-8,TGTGCCAGCAGCCTCCTCAGGAATGAGCAGTTCTTC,CASSLLRNEQFF
many,TRBJ2-7,.,TRBV27,TGTGCCAGCATCCTCAAAGTACCGATCTCCTACGAGCAGTACTTC,CASILKVPISYEQYF
many,TRBJ2-7,.,TRBV20-1,TGCAGTGCTAGCCCCGGGACAAACAACTACGAGCAGTACTTC,CSASPGTNNYEQYF
.,TRBJ1-1,.,TRBV18,TGTGCCAGCTCAGAATCAAACACTGAAGCTTTCTTT,CASSESNTEAFF
many,TRBJ2-5,TRBD2,TRBV5-5,TGTGCCAGCAGGGGAGGGGAGACCCAGTACTTC,CASRGGETQYF
few,TRBJ2-2,.,TRBV4-1,TGCGCCAGCAGCCAAGGCCAGGGGCCCAACACCGGGGAGCTGTTTTTT,CASSQGQGPNTGELFF
many,TRBJ2-1,.,TRBV4-3,TGCGCCAGCAGCCAGAACACAGGCTCCTACAATGAGCAGTTCTTC,CASSQNTGSYNEQFF
many,TRBJ2-5,TRBD2,TRBV12-3/TRBV12-4,TGTGCCAGCAGTTCTAGCGGAGAGACCCAGTACTTC,CASSSSGETQYF
many,TRBJ2-2,TRBD2,TRBV12-3/TRBV12-4,TGTGCCAGCAGAAACGGGGGGTTCGGTATCCGGGAGCTGTTTTTT,CASRNGGFGIRELFF
many,TRBJ1-1,.,TRBV19,TGTGCCAGTAGCACGACAGCAAGGAACACTGAAGCTTTCTTT,CASSTTARNTEAFF
many,TRBJ2-7,.,TRBV10-3,TGTGCCATCAGTGGAGGACAGAATCCGGGAGAGCAGTACTTC,CAISGGQNPGEQYF
many,TRBJ2-4,.,TRBV4-3,TGCGCCAGCAGCCAAGTAGGCTTAAATAGCATTCAGTACTTC,CASSQVGLNSIQYF
many,TRBJ1-2,.,TRBV27,TGTGCCAGCAGTCTAGGGAGGGGGGACGGCTACACCTTC,CASSLGRGDGYTF
many,TRBJ2-1,TRBD1,TRBV4-2,TGTGCCAGCAGCCTTGGGACAGGAATGGATGGAGACGATGAGCAGTTCTTC,CASSLGTGMDGDDEQFF
many,TRBJ2-7,.,TRBV12-3/TRBV12-4,TGTGCCAGCAGTTTCTCGCGGTTCGAGCAGTACTTC,CASSFSRFEQYF
.,TRBJ1-2,.,TRBV5-1,TGCGCCAGCAGCTACGCAGCGGCCCGGGGCTACACCTTC,CASSYAAARGYTF
many,TRBJ2-2,.,TRBV12-3/TRBV12-4,TGTGCCAGCGAGGGGAGGATGAGGATCGGGGAGCTGTTTTTT,CASEGRMRIGELFF
few,TRBJ1-6,.,TRBV6-5,TGTGCCAGCAGTTACTCGGTCCAAGGGAATTCACCCCTCCACTTT,CASSYSVQGNSPLHF
.,TRBJ2-1,.,TRBV2,TGTGCCAGCAGTTACAGCGGTACTGGGAATGAGCAGTTCTTC,CASSYSGTGNEQFF
few,TRBJ1-6,TRBD1,TRBV18,TGTGCCAGCTCACCAGGCAATACAGGGGGGGTGAAGTCACCCCTCCACTTT,CASSPGNTGGVKSPLHF
many,TRBJ2-7,.,TRBV20-1,TGCAGTGTCGCGGGACAGAGCTACGAGCAGTACTTC,CSVAGQSYEQYF
few,TRBJ1-3,TRBD1,TRBV6-5,TGTGCCAGCAGTTACAGAGGGGGCTTCACCGGAAACACCATATATTTT,CASSYRGGFTGNTIYF
many,TRBJ2-1,.,TRBV18,TGTGCCAGCTCACCACGGGACCAGGAGCAGTTCTTC,CASSPRDQEQFF
few,TRBJ2-1,.,TRBV6-6,TGTGCCAGCAAACAGTCTGAGCAGTTCTTC,CASKQSEQFF
.,TRBJ2-1,.,TRBV14,TGTGCCAGCAGCCATACTCTCCCGCGGAAGAGTTACAATGAGCAGTTCTTC,CASSHTLPRKSYNEQFF
many,TRBJ1-1,TRBD1,TRBV25-1,TGTGCCAGCAGACGAGACAGGGGGCGAGGCACTGAAGCTTTCTTT,CASRRDRGRGTEAFF
many,TRBJ1-5,.,TRBV7-9,TGTGCCAGCAGCTTAGCGGGGGGTGGCCAGCCCCAGCATTTT,CASSLAGGGQPQHF
.,TRBJ2-3,.,TRBV7-9,TGTGCCAGCAGCTTAGTATTAACAGGGAGCACAGATACGCAGTATTTT,CASSLVLTGSTDTQYF
many,TRBJ2-5,.,TRBV20-1,TGCAGTGCTCCTTGGGGGGTCCAAGAGACCCAGTACTTC,CSAPWGVQETQYF
.,TRBJ1-2,TRBD1,TRBV7-6,TGTGCCAGCAGCTTAGATACGACAGGGAATGGCTACACCTTC,CASSLDTTGNGYTF
many,TRBJ2-3,TRBD1,TRBV27,TGTGCCAGCATCCAGCCCGGACAGGGCGAGCGGAATACGCAGTATTTT,CASIQPGQGERNTQYF
many,TRBJ2-1,.,TRBV10-3,TGTGCCATCAGTGAGTTTGAGACAGGATTTTACAATGAGCAGTTCTTC,CAISEFETGFYNEQFF
many,TRBJ1-2,.,TRBV29-1,TGCAGCGTTGATCTGGTACAGGGATGGGGCTACACCTTC,CSVDLVQGWGYTF
many,TRBJ1-4,TRBD1,TRBV12-3/TRBV12-4,TGTGCCAGCAGTTTATCAGGGGGTGGTGAAAAACTGTTTTTT,CASSLSGGGEKLFF
many,TRBJ1-4,.,TRBV27,TGTGCCACCCGCGGCCTCTATGAAAAACTGTTTTTT,CATRGLYEKLFF
many,TRBJ1-2,.,TRBV4-3,TGCGCCAGCAGCCCCGTGGTCCAGGGAGGTGGCTACACCTTC,CASSPVVQGGGYTF
many,TRBJ1-4,.,TRBV7-9,TGTGCCAGCAGCTTATGGGACGAAAAACTGTTTTTT,CASSLWDEKLFF